The rows below give T cell receptor beta chains drawn from one sample of a study of shared clonotypes between healthy human individuals. Repertoires were generated with immunoSEQ multiplex PCR, while TCRdb's copy carries only in-frame clones and drops some. The table has about 470,000 clones, around 79% seen once. Sequencing was done on a sample of PBMCs. The receptors were sampled from a woman in her 40s in good health. Some clones in this sample may be carry-over from other donors' samples. CDR3s include the opening cysteine and the closing phenylalanine or tryptophan. A D gene is named only where the DNA matches it firmly. Part of the rows lack a size; the others show once, few, many or a class for expanded clones.

j_gene | d_gene | abundance | v_gene | CDR3aa | CDR3nt
TRBJ2-7 | TRBD1 | . | TRBV5-8 | CASSFGQGPYEQYF | TGTGCCAGCAGTTTCGGACAGGGGCCCTACGAGCAGTACTTC
TRBJ2-2 | . | . | TRBV7-6 | CASSLSGDTGELFF | TGTGCCAGCAGCTTATCGGGGGATACCGGGGAGCTGTTTTTT
TRBJ1-1 | . | . | TRBV7-9 | CASSFRLNTEAFF | TGTGCCAGCAGCTTCAGATTGAACACTGAAGCTTTCTTT
TRBJ1-4 | . | few | TRBV4-2 | CASSQDGEKLFF | TGTGCCAGCAGCCAAGACGGGGAAAAACTGTTTTTT
TRBJ1-2 | TRBD1 | . | TRBV28 | CASRSGQGAGGYTF | TGTGCCAGCAGGTCGGGACAGGGGGCTGGAGGCTACACCTTC
TRBJ2-3 | TRBD1 | once | TRBV28 | CASSFHQGARKDTQYF | TGTGCCAGCAGTTTCCACCAGGGGGCTCGGAAAGATACGCAGTATTTT
TRBJ1-5 | . | . | TRBV19 | CASSSQGDSNQPQHF | TGTGCCAGTAGTTCACAGGGAGATAGCAATCAGCCCCAGCATTTT
TRBJ2-3 | . | . | TRBV27 | CASSNFNTDTQYF | TGTGCCAGCAGTAATTTTAACACAGATACGCAGTATTTT
TRBJ1-4 | . | . | TRBV7-6 | CASSLVGGAHNEKLFF | TGTGCCAGCAGCTTAGTTGGAGGGGCACATAATGAAAAACTGTTTTTT
TRBJ2-5 | TRBD1 | once | TRBV5-4 | CASSPPMDRWGPETQYF | TGTGCCAGCAGCCCTCCCATGGACAGGTGGGGGCCAGAGACCCAGTACTTC
TRBJ1-2 | TRBD1 | . | TRBV7-8 | CASSTRTPGQGSGGYTF | TGTGCCAGCAGCACCCGGACTCCGGGACAGGGGAGCGGTGGCTACACCTTC
TRBJ2-3 | . | . | TRBV6-1 | CASSEAEGRGSDTQYF | TGTGCCAGCAGTGAAGCCGAGGGGAGAGGGTCAGATACGCAGTATTTT
TRBJ2-5 | . | . | TRBV7-8 | CASSLAIETQYF | TGTGCCAGCAGCTTAGCGATCGAGACCCAGTACTTC
TRBJ2-1 | . | . | TRBV5-4 | CASSAWNEQFF | TGTGCCAGCAGCGCTTGGAATGAGCAGTTCTTC
TRBJ1-1 | TRBD1 | . | TRBV19 | CASSPHTGVTEAFF | TGTGCCAGTAGTCCTCATACAGGGGTCACTGAAGCTTTCTTT
TRBJ2-2 | TRBD2 | once | TRBV4-1 | CASSQDRGRGNTGELFF | TGCGCCAGCAGCCAAGATCGCGGGAGAGGCAACACCGGGGAGCTGTTTTTT
TRBJ2-5 | . | once | TRBV18 | CASSKDRGDQETQYF | TGTGCCAGCTCAAAGGACAGAGGCGACCAAGAGACCCAGTACTTC
TRBJ2-1 | TRBD2 | . | TRBV5-1 | CASSLVTSGRSNEQFF | TGCGCCAGCAGCTTGGTTACTAGCGGGAGGTCGAATGAGCAGTTCTTC
TRBJ1-2 | . | many | TRBV28 | CASSLGAGYGYTF | TGTGCCAGCAGTTTAGGGGCCGGCTATGGCTACACCTTC
TRBJ2-3 | . | . | TRBV30 | CAWRRGSEADTQYF | TGTGCCTGGAGAAGGGGTAGCGAGGCAGATACGCAGTATTTT
TRBJ1-4 | TRBD1 | . | TRBV19 | CASRSTGRNEKLFF | TGTGCCAGTAGGTCGACAGGGCGTAATGAAAAACTGTTTTTT
TRBJ2-7 | TRBD1 | once | TRBV5-1 | CASRDRVYEQYF | TGCGCCAGCAGGGACAGGGTCTACGAGCAGTACTTC
TRBJ1-1 | TRBD1 | many | TRBV30 | CACDGLRGFEAFF | TGTGCCTGTGACGGACTCAGGGGGTTTGAAGCTTTCTTT
TRBJ2-1 | TRBD2 | . | TRBV6-1 | CASRNSGSLNEQFF | TGTGCCAGCAGGAATAGCGGGAGTCTCAATGAGCAGTTCTTC
TRBJ2-7 | . | . | TRBV5-1 | CASSLGTDGLYEQYF | TGCGCCAGCAGCTTGGGCACGGACGGACTCTACGAGCAGTACTTC
TRBJ2-6 | TRBD1 | . | TRBV5-4 | CASSLPGQGVSGANVLTF | TGTGCCAGCAGCCTTCCGGGACAGGGGGTCTCTGGGGCCAACGTCCTGACTTTC
TRBJ1-4 | . | once | TRBV5-4 | CASSLGTADEKLFF | TGTGCCAGCAGCTTGGGGACGGCCGATGAAAAACTGTTTTTT
TRBJ2-5 | TRBD2 | . | TRBV9 | CASSYGTSGRETQYF | TGTGCCAGCAGCTATGGGACTAGCGGGAGAGAGACCCAGTACTTC
TRBJ1-1 | . | . | TRBV7-9 | CASSFTGTYRAMNTEAFF | TGTGCCAGCAGCTTCACAGGGACATACCGAGCCATGAACACTGAAGCTTTCTTT
TRBJ1-2 | . | few | TRBV2 | CASSDRIPTLGGYTF | TGTGCCAGCAGTGACAGGATCCCAACTCTGGGGGGCTACACCTTC
TRBJ2-3 | TRBD2 | . | TRBV12-5 | CASGGLAGATDTQYF | TGTGCTAGTGGGGGACTAGCGGGAGCAACAGATACGCAGTATTTT
TRBJ2-3 | . | . | TRBV2 | CASRDPSRGDTQYF | TGTGCCAGCAGGGACCCTTCGAGAGGGGATACGCAGTATTTT
TRBJ1-2 | . | once | TRBV7-9 | CASSLGESNYGYTF | TGTGCCAGCAGCTTAGGGGAATCCAACTATGGCTACACCTTC
TRBJ2-2 | TRBD1 | . | TRBV7-9 | CASRSRDRGPANTGELFF | TGTGCCAGCAGATCTCGGGACAGGGGACCTGCGAACACCGGGGAGCTGTTTTTT
TRBJ2-1 | TRBD2 | . | TRBV5-4 | CASSLGLAGANEQFF | TGTGCCAGCAGCTTGGGACTAGCGGGAGCAAATGAGCAGTTCTTC